The T cell receptor (beta chain) described here comes from a study of radiotherapy plus CTLA-4 blockade in lung cancer. Findings and limits, study-wide: Blood saw expansion of tumor-derived TCR clones after radiotherapy plus ipilimumab.

Here immunoSEQ multiplex PCR was the method, and the copy in TCRdb shows in-frame clones only, minus some. The sample has 35,000 to 50,000 clones, over 60% seen once; the top ten hold 20% to 30%. Germline V gives CDR1 SNHLY, CDR2 FYNNEI. Trimming shortened V by 6 bases and J by 3 bases, and 9 bases separated the two germline ends. This CDR3 comprises 13 residues. Notes on this clone: Its antigen is currently unknown.

The sample in question was peripheral blood, obtained from a patient treated with radiotherapy plus ipilimumab. The chain joins TRBV2 to TRBJ1-5, with D possibly matching TRBD1 (6 bases). The source of this sequence is a human donor with non-small cell lung cancer who had a partial response to radiotherapy plus ipilimumab. Written as DNA, the CDR3 is TGTGCCAGCAGGGACAGCGCCAATCAGCCCCAGCATTTT. Its protein product is CASRDSANQPQHF.